The following is a T cell receptor (beta chain) sequence with its context. The donors, nominally healthy at sampling, likely had unrecorded immune exposures. This record comes from a study of cytomegalovirus exposure and HLA in healthy donors. The germline V gene has CDR1 MNHEY and CDR2 SVGAGI. Trimming shortened V by 6 bases and J by 1 base, and 16 bases separated the two germline ends. The CDR3 spans 15 residues. The PCR employed 60 Vbeta primers together with 13 Jbeta primers. Authors' processing steps: Later, an analysis found 80 million or so unique TCR beta chains, and about 9.9 million of these were shared. Clones were read by immunoSEQ multiplex PCR, and TCRdb kept only the in-frame ones, dropping some. V, J and clone size were drawn from that table, and D and trimming were deduced from the DNA. This table has approximately 180,000 clones, around nine tenths appearing once.

Sequenced input: PBMCs. This chain uses TRBV6-5 with TRBJ2-7, with a weak D call TRBD2 (6 bases). The origin of this receptor is a woman between 18 and 29 years old in good health and CMV-seronegative. CDR3 region: CASSYSREASYEQYF. The CDR3 DNA sequence: TGTGCCAGCAGCTATAGCAGGGAGGCGTCCTACGAGCAGTACTTC.